This T cell receptor (beta chain) was captured by sequencing in a study of OX40 agonist ivuxolimab in advanced cancers. This CDR3 is 17 amino acids long. Germline CDR1 and CDR2: LGHNA and YNFKEQ. V lost 0 bases to trimming and J lost 4 bases, with 18 bases between them. To note about this clone: Its antigen is currently unknown.

Study outcomes and limitations: By week 6 at 0.1 to 3.0 mg/kg, blood CD4+ and CD8+ T cells had expanded clonally.

Method: immunoSEQ multiplex PCR; TCRdb's copy keeps in-frame clones and lacks some. The profile shows about 94,000 clones, about nine tenths of them singletons. This specimen was CD4+ or CD8+ T cells sorted from blood, taken in a trial of the OX40 agonist ivuxolimab. This TCR was sampled from an adult with an advanced solid tumor such as melanoma, head and neck, liver or kidney cancer. The V gene is TRBV4-2, the J gene TRBJ1-1; TRBD1 is a possible D gene (6 bases). CDR3 sequence reads: CASSQEAQRRGITEAFF. CDR3 sequence (DNA): TGTGCCAGCAGCCAAGAGGCTCAACGCAGGGGAATCACTGAAGCTTTCTTT.